This T cell receptor (beta chain) was identified during a study of Ad26.COV2.S vaccination and SARS-CoV-2 variants. The treatment was: roughly 20 received Ad26.COV2.S at low or high dose, single or two shots; several received placebo; per-sample allocation not given. Samples were taken on day 63 after the first vaccine or placebo injection. In Boston, the donor was an adult between 18-55 years of age. Study-wide results and limits: Vaccine recipients posted higher spike-specific TCR breadth than their placebo counterparts. Breadth of non-spike TCRs did not differ between vaccinees and placebo recipients.

Worth noting for this clone: Its antigen is unknown.

V lost 9 bases to trimming and J lost 5 bases, with 16 bases between them. From germline, CDR1 is MDHEN and CDR2 SYDVKM. The CDR3 is 13 amino acids. Sequencing used immunoSEQ multiplex PCR; TCRdb keeps in-frame clones, though not all of them. The sample has about 350,000 clones; 75% to 90% are singletons. The J gene is TRBJ2-5, the V gene TRBV28; a possible D gene is TRBD1 (5 bases). This specimen consisted of peripheral blood, obtained in a trial of Ad26.COV2.S vaccine versus placebo. This clonotype originated in a person aged 18-60 years who received the Ad26.COV2.S COVID-19 vaccine or a placebo. CDR3 nucleotides: TGTGCCAGTGAAGCTGGGGCTGGGGAGACCCAGTACTTC. Translating it yields CASEAGAGETQYF.